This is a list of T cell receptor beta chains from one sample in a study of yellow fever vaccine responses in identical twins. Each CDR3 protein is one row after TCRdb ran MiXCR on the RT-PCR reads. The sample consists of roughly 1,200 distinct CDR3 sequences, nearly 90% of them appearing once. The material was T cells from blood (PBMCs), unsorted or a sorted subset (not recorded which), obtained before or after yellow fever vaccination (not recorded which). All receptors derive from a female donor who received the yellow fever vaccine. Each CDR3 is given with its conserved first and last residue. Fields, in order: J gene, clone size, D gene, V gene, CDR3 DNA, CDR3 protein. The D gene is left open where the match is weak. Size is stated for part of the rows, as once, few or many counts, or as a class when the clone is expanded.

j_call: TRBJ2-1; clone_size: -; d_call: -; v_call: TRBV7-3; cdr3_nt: TGTGCCAGCAGCTTAATATCAGGGTTTGAGCAGTTCTTC; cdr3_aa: CASSLISGFEQFF
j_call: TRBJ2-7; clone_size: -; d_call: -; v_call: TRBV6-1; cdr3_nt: TGTGCCAGCAGGAGGCAGGGGTTAGATGACGAGCAGTACTTC; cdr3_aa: CASRRQGLDDEQYF
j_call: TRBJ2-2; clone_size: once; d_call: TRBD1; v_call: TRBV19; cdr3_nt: TGTGCCAGTAAGGACAGGGCGAACACCGGGGAGCTGTTTTTT; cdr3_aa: CASKDRANTGELFF
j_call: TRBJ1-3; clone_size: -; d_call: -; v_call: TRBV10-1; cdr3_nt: TGCGCCAGCAGTGAGACAGGGCCGTACCGGGAGCGGGGAAACACCATATATTTT; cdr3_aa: CASSETGPYRERGNTIYF
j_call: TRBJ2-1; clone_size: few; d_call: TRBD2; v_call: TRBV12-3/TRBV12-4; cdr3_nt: TGTGCCAGCAGTTTCACTAGCGAGGGACGGGAGCAGTTCTTC; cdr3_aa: CASSFTSEGREQFF
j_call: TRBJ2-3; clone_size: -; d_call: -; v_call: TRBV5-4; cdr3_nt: TGTGCCAGCAGCTTCGGGCAGGGGAGAGATACGCAGTATTTT; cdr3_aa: CASSFGQGRDTQYF
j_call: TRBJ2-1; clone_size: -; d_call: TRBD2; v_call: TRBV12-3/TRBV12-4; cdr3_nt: TGTGCCAGCAGTTCCGGACTAGCGGGAGTCGGCAATGAGCAGTTCTTC; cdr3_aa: CASSSGLAGVGNEQFF
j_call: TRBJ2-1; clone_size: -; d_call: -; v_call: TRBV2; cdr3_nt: TGTGCCAGCAGTGAGCAGGTGAGCTCCTACAATGAGCAGTTCTTC; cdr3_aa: CASSEQVSSYNEQFF
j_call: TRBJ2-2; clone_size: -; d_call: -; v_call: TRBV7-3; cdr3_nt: TGTGCCAGCAGCAAAGACCCCCCCCCTATTGTAACCGGGGAGCTGTTTTTT; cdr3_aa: CASSKDPPPIVTGELFF
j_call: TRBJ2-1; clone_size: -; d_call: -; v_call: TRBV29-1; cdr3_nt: TGCAGCGTTGATTCCAGCTCCTACAATGAGCAGTTCTTC; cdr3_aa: CSVDSSSYNEQFF
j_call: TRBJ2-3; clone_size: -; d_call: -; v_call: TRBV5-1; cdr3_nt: TGCGCCACCGCAATGTCGGGGGGCTACACAGATACGCAGTATTTT; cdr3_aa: CATAMSGGYTDTQYF
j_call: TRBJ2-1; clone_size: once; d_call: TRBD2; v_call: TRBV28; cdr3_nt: TGTGCCAGCAGAACTAGCGAACCCTACAATGAGCAGTTCTTC; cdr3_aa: CASRTSEPYNEQFF
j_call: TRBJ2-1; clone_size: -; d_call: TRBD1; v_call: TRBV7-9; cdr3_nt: TGTGCCAGCAGCCAGAGCGGGACAGGGGGCATTGAGCAGTTCTTC; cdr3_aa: CASSQSGTGGIEQFF
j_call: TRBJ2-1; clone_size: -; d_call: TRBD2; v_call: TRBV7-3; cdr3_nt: TGTGCCAGCAGCCGAGCGGGAGATGAGCAGTTCTTC; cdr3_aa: CASSRAGDEQFF
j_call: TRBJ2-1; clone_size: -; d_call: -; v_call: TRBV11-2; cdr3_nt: TGTGCCAGCAGCTTAGTAGCGGAGGTCCCCTACAATGAGCAGTTCTTC; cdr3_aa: CASSLVAEVPYNEQFF
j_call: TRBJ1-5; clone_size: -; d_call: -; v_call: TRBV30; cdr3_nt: TGTGCCTGGAGCATTGGCGGGACCGACCTCAATCAGCCCCAGCATTTT; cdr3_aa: CAWSIGGTDLNQPQHF
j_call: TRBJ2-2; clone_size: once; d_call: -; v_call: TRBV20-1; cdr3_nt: TGCAGTGCTAGAGTGTTCAGGGGGGACACTGGGGAGCTGTTTTTT; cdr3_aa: CSARVFRGDTGELFF
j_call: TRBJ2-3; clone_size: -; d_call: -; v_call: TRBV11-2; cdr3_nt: TGTGCCAGCAGCTGGGGGGTTTCCACAGATACGCAGTATTTT; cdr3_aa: CASSWGVSTDTQYF
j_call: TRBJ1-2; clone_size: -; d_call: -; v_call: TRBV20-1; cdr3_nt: TGCAGTGCCGCCCCGGACTTCAAACCCGTCGGCTACACCTTC; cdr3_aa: CSAAPDFKPVGYTF
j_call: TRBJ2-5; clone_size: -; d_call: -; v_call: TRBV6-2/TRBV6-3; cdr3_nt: TGTGCCAGCAGTTATATGCGAACGACGCCCCAAGAGACCCAGTACTTC; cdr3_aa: CASSYMRTTPQETQYF
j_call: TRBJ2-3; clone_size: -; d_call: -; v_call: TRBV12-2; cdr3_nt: TGTGCAAGTCGCCAGTGGACGTCCACAGATACGCAGTATTTT; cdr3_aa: CASRQWTSTDTQYF
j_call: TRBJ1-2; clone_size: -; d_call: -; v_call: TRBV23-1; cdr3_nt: TGCGCCAGCAGTCAAAAACCTGACAGGAACTATGGCTACACCTTC; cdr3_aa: CASSQKPDRNYGYTF
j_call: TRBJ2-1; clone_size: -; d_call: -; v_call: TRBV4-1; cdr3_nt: TGCGCCAGCAGCCCTACAGCGGGCTACAATGAGCAGTTCTTC; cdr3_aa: CASSPTAGYNEQFF
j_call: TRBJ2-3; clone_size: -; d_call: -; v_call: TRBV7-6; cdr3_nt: TGTGCCAGCAGCCCCCACCCGCCCCAGGCAGTTTTCGCAGATACGCAGTATTTT; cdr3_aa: CASSPHPPQAVFADTQYF
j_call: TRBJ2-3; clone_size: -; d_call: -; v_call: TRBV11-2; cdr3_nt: TGTGCCAGCAGCCCTCGACTAGTTCCAGATACGCAGTATTTT; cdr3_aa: CASSPRLVPDTQYF
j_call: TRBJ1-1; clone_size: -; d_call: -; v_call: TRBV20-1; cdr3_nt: TGCAGTGCTAGATTGAGCACTGAAGCTTTCTTT; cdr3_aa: CSARLSTEAFF
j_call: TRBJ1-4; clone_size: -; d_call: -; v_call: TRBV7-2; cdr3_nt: TGTGCCAGCAGCCCCGGCGGCAGTAATGAAAAACTGTTTTTT; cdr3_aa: CASSPGGSNEKLFF
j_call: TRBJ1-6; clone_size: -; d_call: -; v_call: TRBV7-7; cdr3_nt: TGTGCTAGCAGCTTAGTCCTCGGGTCACCCCTCCACTTT; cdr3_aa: CASSLVLGSPLHF
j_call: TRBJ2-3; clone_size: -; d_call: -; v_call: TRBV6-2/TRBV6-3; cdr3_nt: TGTGCCAGCAGTTACTCTGGGGGCCTCGGAGATACGCAGTATTTT; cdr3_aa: CASSYSGGLGDTQYF
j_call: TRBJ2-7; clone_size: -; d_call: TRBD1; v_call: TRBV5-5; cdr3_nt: TGTGCCAGCAGCTTCGACAGGGGGGCCTACGAGCAGTACTTC; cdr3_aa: CASSFDRGAYEQYF
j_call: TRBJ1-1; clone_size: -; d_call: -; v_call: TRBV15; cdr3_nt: TGTGCCACCAGCAGAGTTCTCAGTGAAGCTTTCTTT; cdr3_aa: CATSRVLSEAFF
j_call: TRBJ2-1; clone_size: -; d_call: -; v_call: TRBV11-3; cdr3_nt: TGTGCCAGCAGCTTAGGTCTCCGGGCATGGGATGAGCAGTTCTTC; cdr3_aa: CASSLGLRAWDEQFF
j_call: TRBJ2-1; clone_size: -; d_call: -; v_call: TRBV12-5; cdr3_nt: TGTGCTAGTGGTTTGACCGGTTTCACTGAGCAGTTCTTC; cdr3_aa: CASGLTGFTEQFF
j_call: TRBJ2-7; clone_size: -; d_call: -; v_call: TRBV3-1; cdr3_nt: TGTGCCAGCAGCCAGGCGGTTTACGAGCAGTACTTC; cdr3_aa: CASSQAVYEQYF
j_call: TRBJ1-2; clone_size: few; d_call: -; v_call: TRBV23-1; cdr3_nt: TGCGCCAGCAGTCCTCGGACTGGCGGCTACACCTTC; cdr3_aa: CASSPRTGGYTF
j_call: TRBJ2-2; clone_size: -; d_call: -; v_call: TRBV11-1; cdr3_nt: TGTGCCAGCAGCTTAATTGAGGGGCTTGGGACCGGGGAGCTGTTTTTT; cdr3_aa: CASSLIEGLGTGELFF
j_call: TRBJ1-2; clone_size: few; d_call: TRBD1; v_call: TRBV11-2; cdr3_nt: TGTGCCAGCAGCACCACCTACAGGGGGTCGGGCTATGGCTACACCTTC; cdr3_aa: CASSTTYRGSGYGYTF
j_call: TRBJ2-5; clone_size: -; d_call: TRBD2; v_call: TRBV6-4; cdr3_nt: TGTGCCAGCAGTGACCCCGGTGGGACTAAAAAGACCCAGTACTTC; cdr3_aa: CASSDPGGTKKTQYF
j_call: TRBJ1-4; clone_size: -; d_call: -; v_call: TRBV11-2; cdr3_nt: TGTGCCAGCAGCTTAGAGGGGGGAGCAACTAATGAAAAACTGTTTTTT; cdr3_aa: CASSLEGGATNEKLFF
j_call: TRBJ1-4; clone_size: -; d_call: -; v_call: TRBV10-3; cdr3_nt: TGTGCCATCAGAGCAGCAACTAATGAAAAACTGTTTTTT; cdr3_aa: CAIRAATNEKLFF